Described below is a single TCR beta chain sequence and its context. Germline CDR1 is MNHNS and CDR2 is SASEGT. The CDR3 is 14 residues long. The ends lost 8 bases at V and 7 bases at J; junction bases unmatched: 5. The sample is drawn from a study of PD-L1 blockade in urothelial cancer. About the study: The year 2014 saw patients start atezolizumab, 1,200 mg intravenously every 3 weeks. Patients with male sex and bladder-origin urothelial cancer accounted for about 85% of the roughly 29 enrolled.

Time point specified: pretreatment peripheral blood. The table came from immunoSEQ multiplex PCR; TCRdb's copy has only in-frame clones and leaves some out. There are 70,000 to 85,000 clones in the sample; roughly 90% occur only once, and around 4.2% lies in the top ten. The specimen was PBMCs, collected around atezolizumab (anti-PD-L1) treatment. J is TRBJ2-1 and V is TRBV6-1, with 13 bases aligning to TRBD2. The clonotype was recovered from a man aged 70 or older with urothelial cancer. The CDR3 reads CASQGLAGMNEQFF. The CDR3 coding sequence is TGTGCCAGCCAGGGACTAGCGGGAATGAATGAGCAGTTCTTC.